This TCR beta chain was documented in a study of T cell repertoires in cytomegalovirus infection. Study context: Evidence of both CMV infection and a matching HLA type came from public TCR beta signatures.

V lost 5 bases to trimming and J lost 5 bases, with 12 bases between them. CDR3 size: 14 residues. Germline V gene lookup returns CDR1 SGHAT and CDR2 FQNNGV. Comments on this clonotype: Its antigen is currently unknown.

Whole-study findings and limits: HLA-C-restricted CMV clonotypes gave the most frequent clonotype in two of eight donors. Cumulated frequencies of public TCR beta families served to identify carriers of CMV plus the relevant HLA.

TCRdb analysed the reads with MiXCR anew, one entry per CDR3 protein. The table has around 550,000 distinct CDR3 sequences, more than 25% seen once. This receptor was obtained from a human donor in good health (CMV status not recorded). Some clones in this sample may be carry-over from other donors' samples. V is TRBV11-2 and J is TRBJ2-2; perhaps TRBD2 as D (5 bases). What was sequenced was PBMCs. The CDR3 DNA reads as TGTGCCAGCAGCCCTATCTCGGGAACCGGGGAGCTGTTTTTT. Residues: CASSPISGTGELFF.